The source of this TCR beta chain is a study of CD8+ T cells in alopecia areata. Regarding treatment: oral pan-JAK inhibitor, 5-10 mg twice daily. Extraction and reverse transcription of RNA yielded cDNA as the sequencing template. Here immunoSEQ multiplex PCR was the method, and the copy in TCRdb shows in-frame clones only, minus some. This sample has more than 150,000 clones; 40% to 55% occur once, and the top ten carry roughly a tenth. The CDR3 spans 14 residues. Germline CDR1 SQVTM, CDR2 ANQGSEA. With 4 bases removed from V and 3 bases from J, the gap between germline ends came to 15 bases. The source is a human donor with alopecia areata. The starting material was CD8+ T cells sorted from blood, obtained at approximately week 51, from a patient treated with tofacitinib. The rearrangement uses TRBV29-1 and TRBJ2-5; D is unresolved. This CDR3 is CSVVPFRGEETQYF. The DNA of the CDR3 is TGCAGCGTTGTGCCCTTCCGAGGTGAAGAGACCCAGTACTTC.